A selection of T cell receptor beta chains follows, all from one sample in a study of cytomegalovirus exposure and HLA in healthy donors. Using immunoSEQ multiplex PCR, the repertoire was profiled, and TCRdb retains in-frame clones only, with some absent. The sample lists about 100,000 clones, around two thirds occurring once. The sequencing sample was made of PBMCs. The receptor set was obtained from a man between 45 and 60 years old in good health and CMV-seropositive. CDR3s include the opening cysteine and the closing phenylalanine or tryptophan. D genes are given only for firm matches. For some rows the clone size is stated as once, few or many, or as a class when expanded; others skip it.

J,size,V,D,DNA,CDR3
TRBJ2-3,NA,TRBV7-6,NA,TGTGCCAGCAGCTCACTAGCCGAAAGCACAGATACGCAGTATTTT,CASSSLAESTDTQYF
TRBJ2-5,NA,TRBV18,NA,TGTGCCAGCTCACCAGCGGGTCGGGGTTACGAAGAGACCCAGTACTTC,CASSPAGRGYEETQYF
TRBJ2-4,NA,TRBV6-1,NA,TGTGCCAGCAGTGAGCTCTATGGACACGGAAACATTCAGTACTTC,CASSELYGHGNIQYF
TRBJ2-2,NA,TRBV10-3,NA,TGTGCCATCAGTGAGATGCCCGGTGACACCGGGGAGCTGTTTTTT,CAISEMPGDTGELFF
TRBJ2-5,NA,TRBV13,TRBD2,TGTGCCAGCAGGAAAGCGGGGGGCCGCCAAGAGACCCAGTACTTC,CASRKAGGRQETQYF
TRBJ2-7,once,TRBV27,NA,TGTGCCAGCAGTCGCAGGGTAACCTACGAGCAGTACTTC,CASSRRVTYEQYF
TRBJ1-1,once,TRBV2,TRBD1,TGTGCCAGCAGGACAGTCAGGGGGGACACTGAAGCTTTCTTT,CASRTVRGDTEAFF
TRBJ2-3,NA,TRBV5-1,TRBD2,TGCGCCAGCAGCTTGATAGCGGGGGAGGCAGATACGCAGTATTTT,CASSLIAGEADTQYF
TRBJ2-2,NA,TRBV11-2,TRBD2,TGTGCCAGCAGCTTAGAAGGGTCTAGCGGGAGACAGGGCGGGGAGCTGTTTTTT,CASSLEGSSGRQGGELFF
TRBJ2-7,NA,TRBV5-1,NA,TGCGCCAGCAGCTTTGGGGTTGACAGGTCAAGCTCCTACGAGCAGTACTTC,CASSFGVDRSSSYEQYF
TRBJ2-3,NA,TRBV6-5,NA,TGTGCCAGCACCCGGGACACAAGCACAGATACGCAGTATTTT,CASTRDTSTDTQYF
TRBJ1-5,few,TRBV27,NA,TGTGCCAGCAGTTTAGGAGGGTCCCATCAGCCCCAGCATTTT,CASSLGGSHQPQHF
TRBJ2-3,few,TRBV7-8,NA,TGTGCCAGCAGCTTGGGACTCCGAGTCGATACGCAGTATTTT,CASSLGLRVDTQYF
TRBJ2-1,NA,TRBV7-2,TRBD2,TGTGCCAGCAGCTCCCCCCCGGGTAGCGGGGGATACAATGAGCAGTTCTTC,CASSSPPGSGGYNEQFF
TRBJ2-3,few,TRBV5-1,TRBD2,TGCGCCAGCGACCCGGGAGGCGGAACAGATACGCAGTATTTT,CASDPGGGTDTQYF
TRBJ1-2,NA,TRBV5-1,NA,TGCGCCAGCAGCCAGGGAGGCCCGGGAGGTGGCTACACCTTC,CASSQGGPGGGYTF
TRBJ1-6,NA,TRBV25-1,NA,TGTGCCAGCAGTTTCGGGTTTAATTCACCCCTCCACTTT,CASSFGFNSPLHF
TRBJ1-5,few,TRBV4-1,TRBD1,TGCGCCAGCAGCCAAGGTATGGCGACAGGGGAATTCAATCAGCCCCAGCATTTT,CASSQGMATGEFNQPQHF
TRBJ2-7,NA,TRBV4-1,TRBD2,TGCGCCAGCAGCCAAGTCCTAGCGGGAGTGTACGAGCAGTACTTC,CASSQVLAGVYEQYF
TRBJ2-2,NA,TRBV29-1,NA,TGCAGCTCCCGGACCGGGGAGCTGTTTTTT,CSSRTGELFF
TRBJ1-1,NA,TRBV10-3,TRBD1,TGTGCCATCAGTGCCTCCAGGGGGCCGGGCACTGAAGCTTTCTTT,CAISASRGPGTEAFF
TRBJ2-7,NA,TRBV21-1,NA,TGTGCCAGCAGCAAGAAACCGGGACAGGGGACCAAGAGCTCCTACGAGCAGTACTTC,CASSKKPGQGTKSSYEQYF
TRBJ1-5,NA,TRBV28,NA,TGTGCCAGCAGTTTATCACAGTACAATCAGCCCCAGCATTTT,CASSLSQYNQPQHF
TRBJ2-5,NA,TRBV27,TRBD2,TGTGCCAGCAGTTCCCAGCGGGGGGGCGTGTGGAAGACCCAGTACTTC,CASSSQRGGVWKTQYF
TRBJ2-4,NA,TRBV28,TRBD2,TGTGTCAGCAGTTTAGGGGGACTAGTAAAAAACATTCAGTACTTC,CVSSLGGLVKNIQYF
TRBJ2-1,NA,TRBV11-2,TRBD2,TGTGCCAGCAGCTTAGGCCTAGCGGCGCAGTTCTTC,CASSLGLAAQFF
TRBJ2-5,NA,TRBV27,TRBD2,TGTGCCAGCAGTTTACTAGCGGGGTCCGGGGAGACCCAGTACTTC,CASSLLAGSGETQYF
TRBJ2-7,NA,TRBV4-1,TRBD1,TGCGCCAGCAGCCAAGGGTTCGAGGACAGGTACTACGAGCAGTACTTC,CASSQGFEDRYYEQYF
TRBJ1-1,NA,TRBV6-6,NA,TGTGCCAGCACCCAGCCGGGGGATTACACTGAAGCTTTCTTT,CASTQPGDYTEAFF
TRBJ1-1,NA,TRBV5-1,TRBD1,TGCGCCAGCAGGAACCTCGACAGGGCGAAGAAGAACACTGAAGCTTTCTTT,CASRNLDRAKKNTEAFF
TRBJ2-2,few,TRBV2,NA,TGTGCCGCCCGGGAGAACACCGGGGAGCTGTTTTTT,CAARENTGELFF
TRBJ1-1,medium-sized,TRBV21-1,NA,TGTGCCAGCAGCAACACCAGGAGGGGTGAAGCTTTCTTT,CASSNTRRGEAFF
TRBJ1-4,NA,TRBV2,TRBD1,TGTGCCAGCATGACGGGACAGAATAATGAAAAACTGTTTTTT,CASMTGQNNEKLFF
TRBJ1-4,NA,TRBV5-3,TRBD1,TGTGCCAGAAGCACCAGTCCACCGGGACAGCGACAAATAGATGAAAAACTGTTTTTT,CARSTSPPGQRQIDEKLFF
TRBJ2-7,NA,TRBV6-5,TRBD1,TGTGCCAGCAGTTACACCGGGACAGGGGGGGAGAAGCAGTACTTC,CASSYTGTGGEKQYF
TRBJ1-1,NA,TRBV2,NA,TGTGCCAGCAGTAGCGACAGGAACACTGAAGCTTTCTTT,CASSSDRNTEAFF
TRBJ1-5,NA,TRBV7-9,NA,TGTGCCAGCAGCCAGGAAAGCAATCAGCCCCAGCATTTT,CASSQESNQPQHF
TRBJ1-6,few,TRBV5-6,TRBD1,TGTGCCAGCAGCAGTCGACAGGGGCTGAATTCACCCCTCCACTTT,CASSSRQGLNSPLHF
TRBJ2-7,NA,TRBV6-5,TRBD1,TGTGCCAGCAGTTACTCGACAGGGCGTGAGTACTTC,CASSYSTGREYF
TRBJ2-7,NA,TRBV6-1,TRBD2,TGTGCCAGCAGTGGGACTAGCGGGGGGTTGGACGAGCAGTACTTC,CASSGTSGGLDEQYF
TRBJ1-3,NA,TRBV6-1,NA,TGTGCCAGCAAATTGGGGGGGACTGGAAACACCATATATTTT,CASKLGGTGNTIYF
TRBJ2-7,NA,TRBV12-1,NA,TGTGCCAGCAGCCCTGGGGGGGGGCGCCCCACCTACGAGCAGTACTTC,CASSPGGGRPTYEQYF
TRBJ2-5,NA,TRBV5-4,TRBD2,TGTGCCAGCAGCTTCGGACTAGCGGGGGGCTTTGGAGAGACCCAGTACTTC,CASSFGLAGGFGETQYF
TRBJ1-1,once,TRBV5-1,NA,TGCGCCAGCAACGGCGGGGGTGGGAACACTGAAGCTTTCTTT,CASNGGGGNTEAFF
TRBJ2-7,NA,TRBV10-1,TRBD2,TGCGCCAGCAGCCATACTAGCGGGGGGTTCCACGAGCAGTACTTC,CASSHTSGGFHEQYF
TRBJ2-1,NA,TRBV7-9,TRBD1,TGTGCCAGCACCGACCAGGACAGGCCCGAGACAGAGCAGTTCTTC,CASTDQDRPETEQFF
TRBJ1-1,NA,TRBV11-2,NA,TGTGCCAGCAGCTTAGAGAGGGGAGGGACTGAAGCTTTCTTT,CASSLERGGTEAFF
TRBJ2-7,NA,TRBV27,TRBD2,TGTGCCAGCAGCTCGCTTAGCGGGAGAACGGAGATCATTTTCTTC,CASSSLSGRTEIIFF
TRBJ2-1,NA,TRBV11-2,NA,TGTGCCAGCAGCTTAGATAGAAACAATGAGCAGTTCTTC,CASSLDRNNEQFF